The 29 T cell receptor beta chains in this list originate from one sample, sequenced in a study of Ad26.COV2.S vaccination and SARS-CoV-2 variants (dated by TCRdb to the early 2020s). Libraries were made using the immunoSEQ multiplex PCR assay. The source is immuneACCESS, and TCRdb retained only in-frame sequences with V and J called. Part of the clones is not carried over; for the studies checked, unresolved V genes explain less than half of this, and the remainder is unexplained. This sample has hundreds of thousands of clones in its table, and 80% to 90% of those were observed once. The ten largest clones represent 2.5% of the sample. This sample's treatment or condition label indicates: 15 to 20 received Ad26.COV2.S at low or high dose, single or two shots; 5 received placebo; per-sample allocation not given. For vaccine and placebo recipients, the sequenced repertoires came from samples collected on day 63 after the first injection.

The starting material was peripheral blood, obtained in a trial of Ad26.COV2.S vaccine versus placebo. These receptors were obtained from a person aged 18-65 years who received the Ad26.COV2.S COVID-19 vaccine or a placebo.

CDR3 sequence: CASSPGDVRNIQYF. CDR3 in DNA: TGTGCCAGTAGTCCAGGGGATGTAAGGAACATTCAGTACTTC. This chain connects TRBV19 to TRBJ2-4; D possibly corresponds to TRBD1 (6 bases). The V and J ends lost 5 bases and 7 bases respectively, with 15 bases between them. The CDR3 contains 14 residues. Germline-derived CDR1 and CDR2 are LNHDA and SQIVND (reference sequence). The full variable domain, in which reference TRBV19 and TRBJ2-4 provide the parts outside the CDR3, is DGGITQSPKYLFRKEGQNVTLSCEQNLNHDAMYWYRQDPGQGLRLIYYSQIVNDFQKGDIAEGYSVSREKKESFPLTVTSAQKNPTAFYLCASSPGDVRNIQYFGAGTRLSVL.

The count of this clone is one. CDR3 sequence reads: CASSSTGQGSEKLFF. The CDR3 region has the DNA TGTGCCAGCAGCTCGACGGGACAGGGAAGCGAAAAACTGTTTTTT. The chain joins TRBV5-4 to TRBJ1-4, with 9 nucleotides matching TRBD1. CDR1 is SGHNT and CDR2 is YYREEE in the germline V gene (reference sequence). V was clipped by 3 bases and J by 8 bases; unmatched bases: 8. The CDR3 runs 15 residues.

This clone appeared once. The V and J genes are TRBV28 and TRBJ2-2, with D possibly matching TRBD2 (5 bases). This CDR3 is 13 amino acids long. Germline loops: CDR1 MDHEN, CDR2 SYDVKM. V lost 2 bases to trimming and J lost 6 bases, with 7 bases between them. This CDR3 reads CASSLVGAGELFF. For the CDR3, the DNA is TGTGCCAGCAGTTTAGTCGGGGCCGGGGAGCTGTTTTTT.

The CDR3 reads CASSLLGPGETQYF. In DNA form, the CDR3 reads TGTGCCAGCAGTTTATTGGGCCCGGGTGAGACCCAGTACTTC. The chain uses TRBV27 and TRBJ2-5; no firm D call. CDR1 is MNHEY and CDR2 is SMNVEV in the germline V gene (reference sequence). The CDR3 totals 14 residues. V lost 1 base and J lost 5, with 11 bases in between.

The chain couples TRBV4-2 to TRBJ2-4, with D hard to call. The V gene lost 0 bases and the J gene lost 8 bases, with 8 bases spanning the gap. There are 13 residues in the CDR3. Per germline, CDR1 LGHNA and CDR2 YNFKEQ. In DNA, the CDR3 is TGTGCCAGCAGCCAAGATGGTATGGACATTCAGTACTTC. Its protein product is CASSQDGMDIQYF.

This chain links TRBV7-2 with TRBJ1-6, with D uncertain. V was pared by 2 bases and J by 8 bases, with 10 bases between. The germline CDR1 and CDR2 sequences are SGHTA and FQGNSA. CDR3 length equals 14 residues. CDR3 coding DNA: TGTGCCAGCAGCTTACTTGCGGCTTATTCACCCCTCCACTTT. Encoded protein: CASSLLAAYSPLHF.

The V call is TRBV19, the J call TRBJ1-1, with a possible D match to TRBD1 (5 bases). The CDR3 is 13 amino acids. The germline V and J ends were trimmed by 5 bases and 5 bases, with 12 bases remaining between them. The germline V gene encodes CDR1 LNHDA and CDR2 SQIVND (reference sequence). CDR3 in amino acids: CASSFQGGTEAFF. DNA for the CDR3: TGTGCCAGTAGTTTTCAGGGAGGAACTGAAGCTTTCTTT.

This chain links TRBV5-5 with TRBJ1-5; 12 bases match TRBD1. The ends lost 4 bases at V and 0 bases at J; junction bases unmatched: 8. CDR3 length: 18 residues. Germline lookup yields CDR1 SGHKS and CDR2 YYEKEE (reference sequence). For the CDR3, the DNA is TGTGCCAGCAGCATTACCGGGACAGGGGGCTCTAGCAATCAGCCCCAGCATTTT. It specifies CASSITGTGGSSNQPQHF. Full variable domain (remainder filled in from reference TRBV5-5 and TRBJ1-5): DAGVTQSPTHLIKTRGQQVTLRCSPISGHKSVSWYQQVLGQGPQFIFQYYEKEERGRGNFPDRFSARQFPNYSSELNVNALLLGDSALYLCASSITGTGGSSNQPQHFGDGTRLSIL.

This chain links TRBV2 with TRBJ2-5; D might be TRBD1 (5 bases). Germline values: CDR1 SNHLY, CDR2 FYNNEI. V was clipped by 4 bases and J by 1 base, with 13 bases between them. There are 15 residues in the CDR3. DNA for the CDR3: TGTGCCAGCAGTGGACAGAACAACCGCCAAGAGACCCAGTACTTC. It yields the protein CASSGQNNRQETQYF.

V usage is TRBV4-2 and J usage is TRBJ1-5; TRBD1 agrees at 9 bases. The CDR3 spans 15 residues. Germline V gene data show CDR1 as LGHNA and CDR2 as YNFKEQ. J lost 5 bases, V lost 6 bases, and 8 bases had no gene match. The CDR3 coding sequence is TGTGCCAGCAGTCCCGGGACAGGGTTTGATCAGCCCCAGCATTTT. This translates into CASSPGTGFDQPQHF.

This sequence joins TRBV7-3 and TRBJ2-2, with TRBD1 identical over 9 bases. Trimming removed 2 bases from V and 4 bases from J; junction bases left unmatched: 2. Per germline, CDR1 SGHTA and CDR2 FQGTGA. CDR3 length: 15 residues. CDR3 sequence (DNA): TGTGCCAGCAGCTTAGGGACAGGGTTCACCGGGGAGCTGTTTTTT. Protein sequence: CASSLGTGFTGELFF.

A single count supports this clone. The chain links TRBV19 to TRBJ1-1; TRBD1 matches 7 bases. The CDR3 runs to 17 residues. The V and J ends lost 7 bases and 0 bases, in that order; junction bases with no gene match: 14. Germline V gene data show CDR1 as LNHDA and CDR2 as SQIVND (reference sequence). CDR3 sequence (DNA): TGTGCCAGTACCCATGGTCCGACAGGGCCTATGAACACTGAAGCTTTCTTT. Encoded protein: CASTHGPTGPMNTEAFF.

This chain connects TRBV7-9 to TRBJ2-2, with TRBD1 matching 7 bases. The CDR3 is made up of 17 amino acids. CDR1 is SEHNR and CDR2 is FQNEAQ in the germline V gene (reference sequence). The V gene end was trimmed by 6 bases and the J gene end by 2 bases; junction bases not matched to a gene: 12. CDR3 nucleotides: TGTGCCAGCAGGACACAGGGGAAACCCCTTAACACCGGGGAGCTGTTTTTT. Translated, it gives CASRTQGKPLNTGELFF.

V gene TRBV28 combines with J gene TRBJ1-6; 8 bases are shared with TRBD1. The CDR3 consists of 15 residues. V trimming: 5 bases; J trimming: 6 bases; junction bases outside the gene matches: 6. Germline V lookup: CDR1 MDHEN, CDR2 SYDVKM. The CDR3 region has the DNA TGTGCCAGCAGTCCAGGACAGGGAGGTAATTCACCCCTCCACTTT. Protein product: CASSPGQGGNSPLHF.

This chain links TRBV5-1 with TRBJ1-1; 8 bases fit TRBD1. The germline V gene has CDR1 SGHRS and CDR2 YFSETQ. This CDR3 contains 13 residues. The trim removed 3 bases at V and 5 bases at J, leaving 3 bases unmatched. CDR3 protein: CASSSDRVTEAFF. The CDR3 DNA is TGCGCCAGCAGCTCGGACAGGGTAACTGAAGCTTTCTTT.

This clone has a handful of counts. The V and J genes are TRBV27 and TRBJ2-5, with 14 nucleotides matching TRBD2. The CDR3 contains 20 residues. Germline V gene data show CDR1 as MNHEY and CDR2 as SMNVEV (reference sequence). V lost 6 bases to trimming and J lost 0 bases; unmatched junction nucleotides: 15. In nucleotides, the CDR3 is TGTGCCAGCAGCCCGGTATCCGGACTAGCGGGGGGTCCGTACCAAGAGACCCAGTACTTC. Amino acids: CASSPVSGLAGGPYQETQYF.

The chain couples TRBV6-5 to TRBJ2-1, with a weak D call TRBD1 (6 bases). CDR3 length: 14 amino acids. Germline V gene data show CDR1 as MNHEY and CDR2 as SVGAGI. The V gene lost 6 bases and the J gene lost 5 bases, with 14 bases spanning the gap. This CDR3 is CASRKTTGNNEQFF. The CDR3, as DNA: TGTGCCAGCAGGAAGACTACAGGGAACAATGAGCAGTTCTTC.

This chain connects TRBV14 to TRBJ1-2; no definite D call. The germline CDR1 and CDR2 sequences are SGHDN and FVKESK. V was trimmed by 4 bases and J by 2 bases, leaving 8 bases between them. The CDR3 has 13 residues. The CDR3 DNA follows: TGTGCCAGCAGCCTCGGGTTCAACTATGGCTACACCTTC. It yields the protein CASSLGFNYGYTF.

The chain is built from TRBV18 and TRBJ1-5; 7 bases are a match to TRBD1. CDR3 length: 15 residues. The germline V gene has CDR1 KGHSH and CDR2 LQKENI. V lost 3 bases to trimming and J lost 7 bases; unmatched junction nucleotides: 9. The CDR3 coding sequence is TGTGCCAGCTCACCGGGAACAGGGGACGGGCAGCCCCAGCATTTT. It translates to CASSPGTGDGQPQHF.

The rearrangement uses TRBV10-3 and TRBJ2-5, with D unclear. Trimming shortened V by 4 bases and J by 5 bases, and 11 bases separated the two germline ends. The CDR3 consists of 13 residues. The V gene's germline CDR1 is ENHRY and CDR2 SYGVKD. The CDR3 region is CAISGATRETQYF. The DNA for the CDR3 is TGTGCCATCAGTGGAGCGACGCGGGAGACCCAGTACTTC.

The genes are TRBV27 and TRBJ1-2; TRBD1 agrees at 7 bases. CDR3 size: 14 residues. After removal of 5 bases from V and 8 bases from J, the junction contained 11 bases not matched to a gene. Germline CDR1 is MNHEY and CDR2 is SMNVEV (reference sequence). The CDR3 DNA follows: TGTGCCAGCAGTACCATTACAGGGGTCGACGGCTACACCTTC. Translation gives CASSTITGVDGYTF.

This chain joins TRBV3-1 (or the pseudogene TRBV3-2) and TRBJ1-2, with a weak D call TRBD1 (6 bases). Trimming left V 4 bases short and J 3 bases short, with 15 bases between. This CDR3 has 15 amino acids. Germline V gene data show CDR1 as LGHDT and CDR2 as YNNKEL (reference sequence). The DNA for the CDR3 is TGTGCCAGCAGCCCCAAGATCGGACAGTACTATGGCTACACCTTC. Translated: CASSPKIGQYYGYTF.

The gene calls are TRBV19 and TRBJ2-7; D perhaps matches TRBD1 (6 bases). This CDR3 spans 13 amino acids. Trimming stripped 5 bases from V and 3 bases from J, with 11 bases between. From germline, CDR1 is LNHDA and CDR2 SQIVND (reference sequence). CDR3 sequence (DNA): TGTGCCAGTAGTTTTCAGGGGAGCTACGAGCAGTACTTC. Its protein product is CASSFQGSYEQYF.

The V call is TRBV7-2, the J call TRBJ2-3, with 9 bases that match TRBD2. Germline lookup yields CDR1 SGHTA and CDR2 FQGNSA. The CDR3 sequence is 15 residues long. The V segment lost 1 base and the J segment 6 bases; nucleotides outside the gene matches: 5. CDR3 nucleotides: TGTGCCAGCAGCTTAGATAGCGGGAGACCCGATACGCAGTATTTT. Translating gives CASSLDSGRPDTQYF.

The CDR3 loop is CASSVGTLDGYTF. The CDR3, as DNA: TGTGCCAGCAGCGTCGGGACACTGGATGGCTACACCTTC. The rearrangement links TRBV9 to TRBJ1-2; perhaps TRBD1 as D (6 bases). This CDR3 comprises 13 residues. Trimming left V 2 bases short and J 6 bases short, with 11 bases between. Per the germline V gene, CDR1 is SGDLS and CDR2 is YYNGEE.

The rearrangement links TRBV19 to TRBJ2-3; 10 bases map to TRBD1. This CDR3 contains 13 residues. Losses at the gene ends were 9 bases for V and 2 bases for J; bases not matched to a gene: 2. Germline CDR1 reads LNHDA; CDR2 reads SQIVND (reference sequence). The CDR3 nucleotides are TGTGCCAGCGGACAGGGGGACACAGATACGCAGTATTTT. Its translation is CASGQGDTDTQYF.

The J gene is TRBJ1-6, the V gene TRBV9, with D perhaps TRBD1 (6 bases). V lost 0 bases to trimming and J lost 4 bases, with 11 bases between them. CDR3 size: 16 residues. The germline V gene encodes CDR1 SGDLS and CDR2 YYNGEE. The chain's CDR3 is CASSVAGGEYNSPLHF. CDR3 sequence (DNA): TGTGCCAGCAGCGTAGCTGGGGGCGAATATAATTCACCCCTCCACTTT.

The chain combines TRBV12-5 with TRBJ2-1; possible D gene TRBD2, 7 bases. Trimming took off 7 bases at V and 8 bases at J, with 27 bases between the two ends. CDR1 is LGHNT and CDR2 is FRNRAP in the germline V gene. The CDR3 is 17 residues long. CDR3 sequence: CASARGRGADPGDEQFF. The CDR3 DNA reads as TGTGCTAGTGCCCGGGGGAGGGGGGCAGACCCCGGGGATGAGCAGTTCTTC.

The chain is built from TRBV28 and TRBJ2-1; perhaps TRBD1 as D (6 bases). The CDR3 extends over 16 amino acids. V dropped 6 bases and J dropped 7 bases, with 22 bases sitting between them. From germline, CDR1 is MDHEN and CDR2 SYDVKM. The CDR3, as DNA: TGTGCCAGCAGCTCCCAGGACAGCTTCCTGGGGAATGAGCAGTTCTTC. Translating gives CASSSQDSFLGNEQFF. The full variable domain, rest sourced from reference TRBV28 and TRBJ2-1, is DVKVTQSSRYLVKRTGEKVFLECVQDMDHENMFWYRQDPGLGLRLIYFSYDVKMKEKGDIPEGYSVSREKKERFSLILESASTNQTSMYLCASSSQDSFLGNEQFFGPGTRLTVL.